This TCR beta chain was found in a study of blood T cell repertoires in COVID-19. Study summary: Both acute and convalescent COVID-19 samples were obtained from the United States, Italy and Spain. PBMCs, B-cell-depleted T cells, or T cells provided the cDNA or gDNA that made up the material.

As handled by the study authors: Reference gene primer amplification gave nucleated cell count estimates. Only in-frame clones appear in the TCRdb table, and some are missing; sequencing was by immunoSEQ multiplex PCR. The DNA gave D and trimming, while V, J and clone size come from that table. The sample yields some 85,000 clones, more than 60% seen once. Trimming took off 5 bases at V and 5 bases at J, with 15 bases between the two ends. Looked up from germline, CDR1 is SGHVS and CDR2 is FNYEAQ. The CDR3 runs to 14 residues. Sequencing was done on a sample of peripheral blood. V gene TRBV7-6 combines with J gene TRBJ1-1; TRBD1 is a possible D gene (6 bases). This receptor was identified in a human donor in a cohort sampled during active COVID-19. CDR3 nucleotide sequence: TGTGCCAGCAGCGCTTCTACAGGGATAACTGAAGCTTTCTTT. Protein: CASSASTGITEAFF.